Each of the 10 T cell receptor beta chains below was sequenced from the same sample in a study of response to subunit inactivated influenza vaccine. MiXCR, run by TCRdb on the RT-PCR reads, gives a single entry per CDR3 protein. The sample comprises 590,000 or so distinct CDR3 sequences, around 13% of which are singletons, and roughly 7.2% rests with the top ten. The sequenced sample was PBMCs from blood, obtained less than 15 days before vaccination. Receptors were obtained from a man aged 50-59 years who received an inactivated influenza vaccine.

This clonotype came up a few times. The genes are TRBV5-1 and TRBJ1-3; D is perhaps TRBD1 (6 bases). This CDR3 has 18 amino acids. From germline, CDR1 is SGHRS and CDR2 YFSETQ. Trimming removed 4 bases at V and 4 bases at J, with 24 bases between. CDR3 in amino acids: CASSLQTLGAVQGNTIYF. The CDR3 DNA sequence: TGCGCCAGCAGCCTTCAAACTTTGGGGGCAGTACAAGGAAACACCATATATTTT.

This clonotype turned up a few times. The chain joins TRBV20-1 to TRBJ2-2; no firm D call. V was cut by 3 bases and J by 0 bases, with 8 bases left in between. The CDR3 is 14 amino acids. The germline V gene encodes CDR1 DFQATT and CDR2 SNEGSKA (reference sequence). CDR3 coding DNA: TGCAGTGCTAGCAACCCAGCGAACACCGGGGAGCTGTTTTTT. Translating gives CSASNPANTGELFF.

This clonotype was recorded a few times. The chain employs TRBV5-1 and TRBJ2-7, with D maybe TRBD2 (5 bases). Germline-derived CDR1 and CDR2 are SGHRS and YFSETQ. With 4 bases removed from V and 3 bases from J, the gap between germline ends came to 14 bases. CDR3 length equals 14 residues. The CDR3 coding sequence is TGCGCCAGCAGCCCCGGGGTACAGAGCTACGAGCAGTACTTC. It yields the protein CASSPGVQSYEQYF.

This clonotype was seen once. V and J are TRBV7-8 and TRBJ2-3; tentatively, D is TRBD2 (6 bases). The germline V gene has CDR1 SGHVS and CDR2 FQNEAQ. The CDR3 loop spans 16 amino acids. The V and J ends lost 1 base and 7 bases respectively, with 18 bases between them. Written as DNA, the CDR3 is TGTGCCAGCAGCTTAGATCGGGCGCGCGCGGGGTATACGCAGTATTTT. Amino acid sequence: CASSLDRARAGYTQYF.

The V and J genes are TRBV20-1 and TRBJ2-1; 7 bases align to TRBD2. The CDR3 has 15 residues. CDR1 is DFQATT, CDR2 SNEGSKA, per germline (reference sequence). The J segment lost 0 bases and the V segment lost 5 bases, leaving 7 bases of the junction unmatched. The CDR3 DNA follows: TGCAGTGCTCAAAGACGGGAGGCCTCCTACAATGAGCAGTTCTTC. Amino acids: CSAQRREASYNEQFF.

This rearrangement joins TRBV20-1 to TRBJ2-3, with 7 bases identical to TRBD1. The CDR3 has 14 amino acids. Trimming at V came to 4 bases and at J to 2 bases, leaving 6 bases not matched to a gene. The germline CDR1 and CDR2 sequences are DFQATT and SNEGSKA (reference sequence). The CDR3 region has the DNA TGCAGTGCTACCGGGACAGCCGACACAGATACGCAGTATTTT. Protein product: CSATGTADTDTQYF.

This chain connects TRBV5-1 to TRBJ2-7, with D tentatively TRBD1 (5 bases). The CDR3 runs 14 residues. Trimming shortened V by 4 bases and J by 0 bases, and 11 bases separated the two germline ends. Germline V lookup: CDR1 SGHRS, CDR2 YFSETQ. The CDR3 nucleotides are TGCGCCAGCAGCCCACAGGATGCCTCCTACGAGCAGTACTTC. Translating it yields CASSPQDASYEQYF.

This clonotype came up many times. V usage is TRBV11-2 and J usage is TRBJ2-7; 9 positions match TRBD2. V gave up 3 bases and J gave up 4 bases; unmatched junction bases: 10. The CDR3 length is 16 residues. CDR1 and CDR2 from the germline V gene are SGHAT and FQNNGV. The CDR3 DNA sequence: TGTGCCAGCAGCTTCAACACAGCGGGAGGAAAGTACGAGCAGTACTTC. This gives the protein CASSFNTAGGKYEQYF.

In its sample, this clonotype was seen a few times. The chain combines TRBV7-2 with TRBJ1-5; 9 positions agree with TRBD1. Germline CDR1 SGHTA, CDR2 FQGNSA. Losses at the gene ends were 5 bases for V and 6 bases for J; bases not matched to a gene: 2. The CDR3 extends over 13 amino acids. CDR3 DNA: TGTGCCAGCAGCAGGACAGGGGTTCAGCCCCAGCATTTT. Its translation: CASSRTGVQPQHF.

V usage is TRBV7-2 and J usage is TRBJ1-1; no clear D. The CDR3 sequence is 16 residues long. The ends were cut back, 5 bases at V and 10 bases at J, with 26 bases in the middle. In germline, CDR1 is SGHTA, CDR2 FQGNSA. The CDR3 DNA is TGTGCCAGCAGCCGAAACTCCCCCCTGTTACCCGTCGGAGCTTTCTTT. Its protein product is CASSRNSPLLPVGAFF.